Following are 28 T cell receptor beta chains from one sample sequenced in a study of shared T cell receptors in the human thymus. Repertoires were generated with immunoSEQ multiplex PCR, while TCRdb's copy carries only in-frame clones and drops some. The sample holds some 760,000 clones, around 85% seen once. The data also belong to a second study, concerning human thymus T cells.

What was sequenced was thymocytes. Source of these receptors: a girl under three years old with a congenital heart defect.

This clone was recorded a few times. The rearrangement uses TRBV5-4 and TRBJ1-1; unclear D gene. The CDR3 has 11 residues. The germline gives CDR1 SGHNT, CDR2 YYREEE (reference sequence). V was shortened by 1 base and J by 7 bases, with 5 bases between the two germline ends. This chain's CDR3 is CASSLRGEAFF. Written as DNA, the CDR3 is TGTGCCAGCAGCTTGAGAGGTGAAGCTTTCTTT.

This clone has only one observation. The CDR3 nucleotides read TGTGCCAGCAGCTCCCCACGTGGGGGGTTTAAGGGCTATGGCTACACCTTC. Translated, it gives CASSSPRGGFKGYGYTF. The chain couples TRBV7-6 to TRBJ1-2, with D maybe TRBD1 (5 bases). Germline CDR1 and CDR2: SGHVS and FNYEAQ. This CDR3 contains 17 residues. Trimming took off 4 bases at V and 4 bases at J, with 22 bases between the two ends.

This rearrangement joins TRBV28 to TRBJ1-5; D unresolved. Germline V gives CDR1 MDHEN, CDR2 SYDVKM. CDR3 length equals 16 residues. V was trimmed by 3 bases and J by 3 bases, leaving 15 bases between them. CDR3 protein: CASSFKATRHNQPQHF. The CDR3 DNA sequence: TGTGCCAGCAGTTTTAAGGCAACCCGACACAATCAGCCCCAGCATTTT. Supplemented by reference TRBV28 and TRBJ1-5, the full variable domain reads DVKVTQSSRYLVKRTGEKVFLECVQDMDHENMFWYRQDPGLGLRLIYFSYDVKMKEKGDIPEGYSVSREKKERFSLILESASTNQTSMYLCASSFKATRHNQPQHFGDGTRLSIL.

The chain joins TRBV4-1 to TRBJ2-2, with 8 bases aligning to TRBD1. Germline V gives CDR1 MGHRA, CDR2 YSYEKL. The trim removed 0 bases at V and 5 bases at J, leaving 5 bases unmatched. This CDR3 has 16 amino acids. CDR3 region: CASSQEAGGDTGELFF. The CDR3 nucleotides read TGCGCCAGCAGCCAAGAAGCAGGGGGCGATACCGGGGAGCTGTTTTTT.

V and J are TRBV5-4 and TRBJ1-1; perhaps TRBD1 as D (6 bases). Trimming took 2 bases from V and 5 from J, leaving 19 bases between them. Germline CDR1 reads SGHNT; CDR2 reads YYREEE (reference sequence). The CDR3 sequence is 16 residues long. In DNA form, the CDR3 reads TGTGCCAGCAGCTTATCAGGGGCGAAGGGTTGGACTGAAGCTTTCTTT. Translated, it gives CASSLSGAKGWTEAFF. Variable domain in full (rest from reference TRBV5-4 and TRBJ1-1): ETGVTQSPTHLIKTRGQQVTLRCSSQSGHNTVSWYQQALGQGPQFIFQYYREEENGRGNFPPRFSGLQFPNYSSELNVNALELDDSALYLCASSLSGAKGWTEAFFGQGTRLTVV.

The genes are TRBV6-5 and TRBJ1-1; D remains ambiguous. The V gene's germline CDR1 is MNHEY and CDR2 SVGAGI. Between the trimmed V and J ends, which lost 2 bases and 10 bases, there was a span of 14 bases. The CDR3 totals 13 residues. CDR3 region: CASSYPRVHRAFF. DNA of the CDR3: TGTGCCAGCAGTTACCCGAGGGTCCATCGAGCTTTCTTT.

This clone was counted only a few times. The CDR3 nucleotides are TGCAGCGTAGAACAGGGGATAACGCCATCTGGGGCCAACGTCCTGACTTTC. Protein product: CSVEQGITPSGANVLTF. The V call is TRBV29-1, the J call TRBJ2-6; 7 bases line up with TRBD1. V trimming: 6 bases; J trimming: 1 base; junction bases outside the gene matches: 12. Germline loops: CDR1 SQVTM, CDR2 ANQGSEA. The CDR3 has 17 residues.

This clone was detected only once. V and J are TRBV6-6 and TRBJ2-7, with 8 bases identical to TRBD1. CDR1 is MNHNY, CDR2 SVGAGI, per germline (reference sequence). V lost 9 bases, J lost 4 bases, and 14 bases stayed unmatched. The CDR3 runs 15 residues. The CDR3 loop is CASSRGDRSRYEQYF. The CDR3, as DNA: TGTGCCAGTTCGCGTGGGGACAGGTCTCGTTACGAGCAGTACTTC.

This clone was picked up a small number of times. This chain connects TRBV19 to TRBJ1-2; D remains ambiguous. The germline gives CDR1 LNHDA, CDR2 SQIVND (reference sequence). The CDR3 is made up of 14 amino acids. Between the trimmed V and J ends, which lost 0 bases and 0 bases, there was a span of 5 bases. The CDR3 reads CASSIDPTNYGYTF. For the CDR3, the DNA is TGTGCCAGTAGTATAGATCCTACTAACTATGGCTACACCTTC.

V gene TRBV5-6 combines with J gene TRBJ1-2; TRBD1 agrees at 7 bases. Trimming removed 2 bases from V and 6 bases from J; junction bases left unmatched: 10. CDR1 is SGHDT and CDR2 is YYEEEE in the germline V gene. The CDR3 has 15 amino acids. The DNA for the CDR3 is TGTGCCAGCAGCTTACCGAAGACAGGGTGGGATGGCTACACCTTC. Protein product: CASSLPKTGWDGYTF.

The chain uses TRBV18 and TRBJ1-2; D is unclear. The germline V gene encodes CDR1 KGHSH and CDR2 LQKENI. This CDR3 region has 15 residues. The V gene lost 3 bases and the J gene lost 4 bases, with 15 bases spanning the gap. Here the CDR3 DNA reads TGTGCCAGCTCACCTACGGAGAGGGCTCCCTATGGCTACACCTTC. Encoded protein: CASSPTERAPYGYTF.

The table lists this clone with a count of one. The rearrangement joins TRBV7-9 to TRBJ1-1; tentatively, D is TRBD1 (6 bases). CDR1 and CDR2 from the germline V gene are SEHNR and FQNEAQ (reference sequence). V was pared by 6 bases and J by 0 bases, with 20 bases between. The CDR3 runs 17 residues. CDR3 DNA: TGTGCCAGCAGTGGTACAGGGCCAAGATACATGAACACTGAAGCTTTCTTT. Its translation is CASSGTGPRYMNTEAFF.

The chain has TRBV5-6 and TRBJ2-1, with 8 positions matching TRBD1. The junction had 10 bases not matched to a gene; V was cut back by 5 bases and J by 3 bases. Germline V gene sequence: CDR1 SGHDT, CDR2 YYEEEE. The CDR3 loop spans 16 amino acids. DNA of the CDR3: TGTGCCAGCAGAACGAAAACAGGGGGAAACTACAATGAGCAGTTCTTC. Its protein is CASRTKTGGNYNEQFF.

Written as DNA, the CDR3 is TGTGCCAGCAGTTTCCCCGACAGGCTGGGAGTGGAAAAACTGTTTTTT. It is translated as CASSFPDRLGVEKLFF. The chain links TRBV28 to TRBJ1-4, with D perhaps TRBD1 (6 bases). Germline V gene lookup returns CDR1 MDHEN and CDR2 SYDVKM. V gave up 3 bases and J gave up 8 bases, with 19 bases separating them. This CDR3 contains 16 residues.

The V gene is TRBV7-9, the J gene TRBJ2-7; 16 bases are shared with TRBD2. CDR3 length: 19 residues. V lost 0 bases and J lost 2; bases outside the gene matches: 7. The germline V gene has CDR1 SEHNR and CDR2 FQNEAQ (reference sequence). The CDR3 is CASSLAWGLAGGIAYEQYF. The CDR3 DNA sequence: TGTGCCAGCAGCTTAGCGTGGGGACTAGCGGGGGGGATTGCCTACGAGCAGTACTTC.

The chain carries TRBV6-1 and TRBJ2-7; D is uncertain. Looked up from germline, CDR1 is MNHNS and CDR2 is SASEGT. This CDR3 contains 18 residues. The V gene lost 4 bases and the J gene lost 0 bases, with 22 bases spanning the gap. The CDR3 loop is CASSVVGSPEQSSYEQYF. The DNA for the CDR3 is TGTGCCAGCAGTGTTGTAGGCAGCCCAGAACAGAGCTCCTACGAGCAGTACTTC.

The J gene is TRBJ1-2, the V gene TRBV9; D remains unclear. This CDR3 is 14 amino acids long. V was cut by 3 bases and J by 2 bases, with 11 bases left in between. Germline CDR1 and CDR2: SGDLS and YYNGEE. The CDR3 DNA sequence: TGTGCCAGCAGCGCCCTAGCCCGCAACTATGGCTACACCTTC. This translates into CASSALARNYGYTF.

The V gene is TRBV5-4, the J gene TRBJ2-1, with TRBD1 matching over 7 bases. V dropped 4 bases and J dropped 0; count of bases not matched to a gene: 19. This CDR3 contains 20 residues. Germline assignment: CDR1 SGHNT and CDR2 YYREEE (reference sequence). The CDR3 DNA follows: TGTGCCAGCAGCACCAGGCCTCACAGGGGTGGTAGGAGCTCCTACAATGAGCAGTTCTTC. It is translated as CASSTRPHRGGRSSYNEQFF.

The V and J genes are TRBV5-6 and TRBJ1-2; unclear D gene. The V end was cut by 4 bases, the J end by 3 bases, with 16 bases between. The CDR3 consists of 15 residues. The V gene's germline CDR1 is SGHDT and CDR2 YYEEEE. CDR3 sequence reads: CASSPLPQSYYGYTF. Here the CDR3 DNA reads TGTGCCAGCAGCCCCCTCCCACAATCATACTATGGCTACACCTTC.

V gene TRBV14 combines with J gene TRBJ1-2; D uncertain. Germline lookup yields CDR1 SGHDN and CDR2 FVKESK. The CDR3 covers 12 residues. Trimming took off 0 bases at V and 7 bases at J, with 6 bases between the two ends. Written as DNA, the CDR3 is TGTGCCAGCAGCCAAGACGGAGTTGGCTACACCTTC. It yields the protein CASSQDGVGYTF.

V gene TRBV11-2 combines with J gene TRBJ2-3, with a weak D call TRBD1 (5 bases). Germline V lookup: CDR1 SGHAT, CDR2 FQNNGV. Deletions cut 1 base from V and 3 bases from J, with 14 bases between. The CDR3 totals 16 residues. CDR3 coding DNA: TGTGCCAGCAGCTTAGGGTCGAAGGGGTTTACAGATACGCAGTATTTT. It specifies CASSLGSKGFTDTQYF.

This chain joins TRBV14 and TRBJ2-7, with TRBD1 matching over 8 bases. The V and J ends lost 5 bases and 3 bases, in that order; junction bases with no gene match: 9. This CDR3 is 15 amino acids long. The V gene's germline CDR1 is SGHDN and CDR2 FVKESK. The CDR3 here is CASSRSKQGDYEQYF. The CDR3 bases are TGTGCCAGCAGCAGATCAAAACAGGGGGACTACGAGCAGTACTTC.

The rearrangement joins TRBV19 to TRBJ2-1; TRBD2 matches 14 bases. The CDR3 is 16 residues long. CDR1 and CDR2 (germline): LNHDA, SQIVND (reference sequence). J gave up 5 bases and V 5 bases, and 5 bases lay outside the gene matches. CDR3 protein: CASSSGLAGGDNEQFF. CDR3 nucleotides: TGTGCCAGTAGTTCCGGACTAGCGGGGGGAGACAATGAGCAGTTCTTC.

The count of this clone is one. Other DNA sequences of this sample code for an identical CDR3. V and J are TRBV5-1 and TRBJ1-2; 9 bases are shared with TRBD1. The CDR3 runs to 13 residues. V shed 4 bases and J 5 bases; nucleotides not matched to a gene: 3. Germline V gene lookup returns CDR1 SGHRS and CDR2 YFSETQ. This CDR3 reads CASSPGTGYGYTF. The CDR3 DNA reads TGCGCCAGCAGCCCCGGGACAGGGTATGGCTACACCTTC.

The J gene is TRBJ1-5, the V gene TRBV5-6; TRBD1 matches at 7 bases. CDR1 SGHDT and CDR2 YYEEEE come from the germline V gene. The junction had 17 bases not matched to a gene; V was cut back by 5 bases and J by 0 bases. This CDR3 spans 19 amino acids. CDR3 protein: CASSTQNRGPRYSNQPQHF. DNA for the CDR3: TGTGCCAGCAGTACCCAGAACAGGGGTCCCCGATATAGCAATCAGCCCCAGCATTTT. Combining the CDR3 with reference TRBV5-6 and TRBJ1-5 gives the whole variable domain DAGVTQSPTHLIKTRGQQVTLRCSPKSGHDTVSWYQQALGQGPQFIFQYYEEEERQRGNFPDRFSGHQFPNYSSELNVNALLLGDSALYLCASSTQNRGPRYSNQPQHFGDGTRLSIL.

This chain links TRBV5-6 with TRBJ2-7, with D possibly being TRBD2 (7 bases). The CDR3 has 16 amino acids. Germline CDR1 is SGHDT and CDR2 is YYEEEE. V was cut by 3 bases and J by 3 bases, with 19 bases left in between. This CDR3 reads CASSYLGGRADYEQYF. CDR3 nucleotides: TGTGCCAGCAGCTACCTCGGGGGGCGTGCCGACTACGAGCAGTACTTC.

The rearrangement links TRBV7-8 to TRBJ1-1; no reliable D call. The V end was cut by 5 bases, the J end by 2 bases, with 9 bases between. This CDR3 spans 13 amino acids. Germline V gene lookup returns CDR1 SGHVS and CDR2 FQNEAQ. CDR3 sequence: CASSLTSNTEAFF. In DNA form, the CDR3 reads TGTGCCAGCAGCCTCACAAGTAACACTGAAGCTTTCTTT.

This clone was recorded only once. The chain joins TRBV14 to TRBJ1-2; D possibly corresponds to TRBD1 (5 bases). Germline V gene lookup returns CDR1 SGHDN and CDR2 FVKESK. V shed 0 bases and J shed 3 bases, with 23 bases lying between them. The CDR3 is made up of 19 amino acids. This CDR3 reads CASSQEYKGPPWIYYGYTF. The CDR3 region has the DNA TGTGCCAGCAGCCAAGAATATAAGGGGCCTCCTTGGATCTACTATGGCTACACCTTC.